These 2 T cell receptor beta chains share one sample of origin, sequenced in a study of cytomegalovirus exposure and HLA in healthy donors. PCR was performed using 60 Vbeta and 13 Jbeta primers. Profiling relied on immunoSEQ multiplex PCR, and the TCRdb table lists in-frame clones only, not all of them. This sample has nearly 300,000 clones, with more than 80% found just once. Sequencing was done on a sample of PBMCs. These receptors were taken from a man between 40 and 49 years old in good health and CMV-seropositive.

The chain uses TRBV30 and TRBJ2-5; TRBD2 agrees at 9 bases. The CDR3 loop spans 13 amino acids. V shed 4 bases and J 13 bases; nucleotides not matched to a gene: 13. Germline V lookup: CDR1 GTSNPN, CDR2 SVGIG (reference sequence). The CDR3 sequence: CAWTELSGRPMYF. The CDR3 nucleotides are TGTGCCTGGACGGAACTGAGCGGGAGGCCCATGTACTTC.

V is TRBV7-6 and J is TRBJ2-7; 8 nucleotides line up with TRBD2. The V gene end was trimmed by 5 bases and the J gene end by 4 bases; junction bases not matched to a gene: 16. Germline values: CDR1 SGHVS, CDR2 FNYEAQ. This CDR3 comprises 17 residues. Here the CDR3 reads CASSPPGAGGAAYEQYF. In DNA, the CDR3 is TGTGCCAGCAGCCCGCCCGGGGCGGGAGGAGCCGCATACGAGCAGTACTTC.